The 23 T cell receptor beta chains presented below share a single source sample, sequenced in a study of molecular identifiers for immune sequencing clone quantification. TCRdb fed the PCR reads into MiXCR, producing one record per CDR3 protein. The table lists around 8,000 distinct CDR3 sequences, 35% of them singletons, with around 6.3% in the top ten. The sequenced sample was naive CD8+ T cells from blood, with Jurkat cell RNA spiked in. The subset: FACS-sorted CD8+CD4-CCR7+CD45RA+ naive T cells. The source of these receptors is a human donor in good health. Some libraries in this study had Jurkat cell RNA spiked in.

In this sample, this clonotype is medium-sized. The chain couples TRBV6-2 or TRBV6-3 to TRBJ2-1; 7 bases agree with TRBD2. The V segment lost 0 bases and the J segment 4 bases; nucleotides outside the gene matches: 6. The CDR3 runs to 16 residues. Germline values: CDR1 MNHEY, CDR2 SVGEGT. The CDR3 DNA sequence: TGTGCCAGCAGTTACTCTCTAGCGGCCCGATACAATGAGCAGTTCTTC. Its translation is CASSYSLAARYNEQFF.

Turning to this clonotype: Since a much larger clone is just one base distant, this may be a read error. This chain connects TRBV9 to TRBJ2-7, with TRBD1 as a possible D gene (5 bases). From germline, CDR1 is SGDLS and CDR2 YYNGEE. V was pared by 4 bases and J by 6 bases, with 11 bases between. The CDR3 has 12 residues. CDR3 DNA sequence: TGTGCCAGCAGCCCTCGTAGGGGCGAGCAGTACTTC. Translation: CASSPRRGEQYF.

The chain carries TRBV15 and TRBJ1-1; D is uncertain. The CDR3 has 12 residues. Germline V CDR1 and CDR2: LNHNV, YYDKDF (reference sequence). Trimming left V 3 bases short and J 6 bases short, with 8 bases between. Written as DNA, the CDR3 is TGTGCCACCAGCAGCCGGCGAGCTGAAGCTTTCTTT. This encodes CATSSRRAEAFF.

V and J are TRBV10-1 and TRBJ2-7; D is unresolved. V shed 7 bases and J shed 4 bases, with 14 bases lying between them. Germline values: CDR1 WNHNN, CDR2 SYGVQD (reference sequence). The CDR3 consists of 13 residues. The CDR3 sequence is CASTVMTAYEQYF. The DNA of the CDR3 is TGCGCCAGCACCGTTATGACGGCGTACGAGCAGTACTTC.

The chain carries TRBV4-3 and TRBJ2-7; D uncertain. The V gene lost 0 bases and the J gene lost 0 bases, with 15 bases spanning the gap. Germline assignment: CDR1 LGHNA and CDR2 YSLEER. The CDR3 totals 17 residues. The CDR3 DNA sequence: TGCGCCAGCAGCCAAGATATGGTTCAGGCTGACTCCTACGAGCAGTACTTC. Amino acids: CASSQDMVQADSYEQYF.

The chain combines TRBV27 with TRBJ2-3; 7 bases agree with TRBD2. Germline values: CDR1 MNHEY, CDR2 SMNVEV (reference sequence). Trimming cost V 7 bases and J 6 bases; bases outside gene matches: 13. This CDR3 is built from 15 residues. CDR3 sequence (DNA): TGTGCCAGCACCCTAGCTAGCGGCTCATGGGATACGCAGTATTTT. This codes for CASTLASGSWDTQYF.

As for this clonotype: An end of the junction differs from the germline gene, which may be a read error. V is TRBV7-6 and J is TRBJ1-4; 11 bases match TRBD1. This CDR3 region has 16 residues. The germline CDR1 and CDR2 sequences are SGHVS and FNYEAQ. The CDR3 sequence: CASSRPGTGGQEKLIF. The CDR3 DNA follows: TGTGCCAGCAGCCGTCCCGGGACAGGGGGTCAGGAAAAACTGATTTTT.

Remarks on this clonotype: A junction end diverges from the germline sequence, so it may reflect a read error. The chain employs TRBV27 and TRBJ1-5; weak D call: TRBD1 (5 bases). CDR3 length: 14 residues. CDR1 is MNHEY, CDR2 SMNVEV, per germline (reference sequence). CDR3 nucleotides: TGTGCCAGCAGGGAGTGGGGGTTTAATCAGCCCCAGCAATTT. It encodes CASREWGFNQPQQF.

The rearrangement uses TRBV20-1 and TRBJ2-5; TRBD1 matches at 10 bases. The CDR3 has 17 residues. Trimming cost V 3 bases and J 5 bases; bases outside gene matches: 15. The V gene's germline CDR1 is DFQATT and CDR2 SNEGSKA (reference sequence). CDR3 sequence (DNA): TGCAGTGCTAGCAAACGTTCGGGACAGGGGTATGGGGAGACCCAGTACTTC. This codes for CSASKRSGQGYGETQYF.

This clonotype rates as medium-sized. The chain has TRBV20-1 and TRBJ1-6; the D gene is possibly TRBD1 (6 bases). Looked up from germline, CDR1 is DFQATT and CDR2 is SNEGSKA (reference sequence). V was trimmed by 6 bases and J by 7 bases, leaving 13 bases between them. The CDR3 is made up of 13 amino acids. Here the CDR3 DNA reads TGCAGTGCCCTAGGGCAGGGGAATTCACCCCTCCACTTT. It codes for CSALGQGNSPLHF.

Regarding this clonotype: At one end the junction does not follow the germline gene, possibly because of a read error. This sequence joins TRBV7-8 and TRBJ2-7; 8 positions agree with TRBD1. CDR1 and CDR2 (germline): SGHVS, FQNEAQ. The CDR3 is 16 amino acids. CDR3 coding DNA: TGTGCCAGCAGCTTCGAGACAGGGGTAACTTCCTACGAGCTGTACTTC. The encoded protein is CASSFETGVTSYELYF.

This clonotype was seen a handful of times. The rearrangement uses TRBV19 and TRBJ2-7, with a possible D match to TRBD1 (5 bases). Germline-derived CDR1 and CDR2 are LNHDA and SQIVND (reference sequence). The germline V and J ends were trimmed by 6 bases and 0 bases, with 15 bases remaining between them. The CDR3 loop spans 15 amino acids. CDR3 loop: CASRISDISSYEQYF. The CDR3 DNA is TGTGCCAGTAGAATCTCGGACATTAGCTCCTACGAGCAGTACTTC.

This clonotype was seen only a few times. The rearrangement uses TRBV9 and TRBJ2-1; D may be TRBD2 (5 bases). The V end was cut by 6 bases, the J end by 8 bases, with 21 bases between. Germline V gene lookup returns CDR1 SGDLS and CDR2 YYNGEE. The CDR3 extends over 15 amino acids. The CDR3, as DNA: TGTGCCAGCACCGAAGCCGGGAAACCGGCGGATGAGCAGTTCTTC. Its protein is CASTEAGKPADEQFF.

V gene TRBV28 combines with J gene TRBJ1-2; the D is unclear. In germline, CDR1 is MDHEN, CDR2 SYDVKM. The CDR3 sequence is 16 residues long. Trimming took off 9 bases at V and 6 bases at J, with 26 bases between the two ends. The CDR3 loop is CARTNPRTVPRDGYTF. Written as DNA, the CDR3 is TGTGCCAGAACCAACCCCAGGACCGTCCCTCGTGATGGCTACACCTTC.

The chain has TRBV27 and TRBJ1-6; 9 bases are a match to TRBD1. J was trimmed by 7 bases and V by 7 bases; bases with no gene match: 5. This CDR3 has 14 residues. Germline loops: CDR1 MNHEY, CDR2 SMNVEV (reference sequence). Written as DNA, the CDR3 is TGTGCCAGCACGGGACAGGGAGGGAATTCACCCCTCCACTTT. This translates into CASTGQGGNSPLHF.

This clonotype has more than one count but fewer than ten. This rearrangement joins TRBV2 to TRBJ2-7; 9 bases align to TRBD2. Germline trimming cut 5 bases from V and 6 bases from J; bases unmatched to any gene: 8. This CDR3 is 14 amino acids long. Germline V gene lookup returns CDR1 SNHLY and CDR2 FYNNEI. The CDR3 reads CASSQGTSWLEQYF. Here the CDR3 DNA reads TGTGCCAGCAGTCAGGGGACTAGCTGGCTCGAGCAGTACTTC.

The rearrangement uses TRBV6-2 or TRBV6-3 and TRBJ1-5; unclear D gene. The germline gives CDR1 MNHEY, CDR2 SVGEGT. V lost 6 bases and J lost 1, with 13 bases in between. There are 15 residues in the CDR3. CDR3: CASSYSQESNQPQHF. CDR3 nucleotide sequence: TGTGCCAGCAGCTATTCCCAGGAGAGCAATCAGCCCCAGCATTTT.

This clonotype was seen more than once but under ten times. The rearrangement uses TRBV4-2 and TRBJ2-3, with 11 bases that match TRBD1. Germline lookup yields CDR1 LGHNA and CDR2 YNFKEQ. CDR3 length: 17 residues. With 3 bases clipped from V and 2 bases from J, the junction kept 7 bases outside the gene matches. CDR3 residues: CASSQDRGRVFTDTQYF. The CDR3 DNA sequence: TGTGCCAGCAGCCAGGACAGGGGGCGGGTTTTCACAGATACGCAGTATTTT.

A word on this clonotype: A much larger clone differs from this one at a single base, so this may be a read error. The rearrangement links TRBV6-6 to TRBJ2-3; no clear D gene. CDR1 and CDR2 (germline): MNHNY, SVGAGI (reference sequence). This CDR3 spans 14 amino acids. The CDR3 region has the DNA TGTGCCAGGAGTTACCCCTCCCAGGAGGATACGCAGTATTTT. This codes for CARSYPSQEDTQYF.

This clonotype rates as medium-sized (0.01 to 0.1%). This chain uses TRBV28 with TRBJ1-4; D gene uncertain. V was clipped by 1 base and J by 8 bases, with 14 bases between them. The CDR3 consists of 15 residues. The V gene's germline CDR1 is MDHEN and CDR2 SYDVKM. In DNA, the CDR3 is TGTGCCAGCAGTTTATCCCTCTCCGGTAGGGAAAAACTGTTTTTT. Amino acid sequence: CASSLSLSGREKLFF.

The chain employs TRBV20-1 and TRBJ2-7; 11 bases align to TRBD2. Germline V gene data show CDR1 as DFQATT and CDR2 as SNEGSKA (reference sequence). Trimming at V came to 4 bases and at J to 9 bases, leaving 2 bases not matched to a gene. This CDR3 has 11 residues. CDR3 protein: CSANSGRVQYF. CDR3 nucleotide sequence: TGCAGTGCTAATAGCGGGAGGGTGCAGTACTTC.

As for this clonotype: One base away lies a much larger clone, so this may be a sequencing read error. DNA for the CDR3: TGTGCCAGGAGCTTAGGCGGCGGGAGGATAGATACGCAGTATTTT. Translated, it gives CARSLGGGRIDTQYF. The chain joins TRBV7-6 to TRBJ2-3; TRBD2 agrees at 8 bases. The CDR3 covers 15 residues. Germline lookup yields CDR1 SGHVS and CDR2 FNYEAQ.

The gene calls are TRBV15 and TRBJ2-1; D is undetermined. V was shortened by 0 bases and J by 6 bases, with 3 bases between the two germline ends. The CDR3 extends over 12 amino acids. The germline V gene encodes CDR1 LNHNV and CDR2 YYDKDF (reference sequence). CDR3 region: CATSRDGNEQFF. The CDR3, as DNA: TGTGCCACCAGCAGAGACGGCAATGAGCAGTTCTTC. Based on the CDR3 plus reference TRBV15 and TRBJ2-1, the full variable domain is DAMVIQNPRYQVTQFGKPVTLSCSQTLNHNVMYWYQQKSSQAPKLLFHYYDKDFNNEADTPDNFQSRRPNTSFCFLDIRSPGLGDTAMYLCATSRDGNEQFFGPGTRLTVL.